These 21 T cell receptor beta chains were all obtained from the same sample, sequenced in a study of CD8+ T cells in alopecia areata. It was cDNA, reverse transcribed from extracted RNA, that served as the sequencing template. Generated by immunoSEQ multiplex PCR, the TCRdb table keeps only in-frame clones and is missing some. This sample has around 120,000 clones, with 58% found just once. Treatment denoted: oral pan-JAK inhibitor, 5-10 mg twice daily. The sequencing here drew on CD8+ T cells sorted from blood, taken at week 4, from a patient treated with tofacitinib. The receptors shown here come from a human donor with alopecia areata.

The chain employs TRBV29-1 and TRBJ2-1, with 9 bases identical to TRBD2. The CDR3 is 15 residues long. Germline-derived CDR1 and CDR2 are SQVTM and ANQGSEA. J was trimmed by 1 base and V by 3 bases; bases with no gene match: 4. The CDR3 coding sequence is TGCAGCGTTGAGGAGCGGGGGGTTTCCTACAATGAGCAGTTCTTC. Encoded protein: CSVEERGVSYNEQFF.

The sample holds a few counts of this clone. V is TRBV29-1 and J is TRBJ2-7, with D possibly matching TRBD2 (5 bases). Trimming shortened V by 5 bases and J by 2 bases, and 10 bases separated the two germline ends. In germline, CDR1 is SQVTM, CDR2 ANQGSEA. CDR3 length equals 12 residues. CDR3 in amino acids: CSVREEAYEQYF. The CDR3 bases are TGCAGCGTTCGTGAGGAGGCCTACGAGCAGTACTTC.

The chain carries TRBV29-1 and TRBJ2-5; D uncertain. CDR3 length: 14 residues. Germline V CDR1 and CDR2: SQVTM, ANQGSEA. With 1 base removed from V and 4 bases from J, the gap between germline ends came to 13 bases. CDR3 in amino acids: CSVEGLSTGETQYF. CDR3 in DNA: TGCAGCGTTGAAGGGCTATCAACGGGAGAGACCCAGTACTTC.

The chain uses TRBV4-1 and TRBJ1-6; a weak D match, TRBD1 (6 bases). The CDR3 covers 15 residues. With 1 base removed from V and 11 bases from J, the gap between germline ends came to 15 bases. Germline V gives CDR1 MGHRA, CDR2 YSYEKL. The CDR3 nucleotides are TGCGCCAGCAGCCAAGGCCCCCTGGGACATCCACCCCTCCACTTT. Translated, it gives CASSQGPLGHPPLHF.

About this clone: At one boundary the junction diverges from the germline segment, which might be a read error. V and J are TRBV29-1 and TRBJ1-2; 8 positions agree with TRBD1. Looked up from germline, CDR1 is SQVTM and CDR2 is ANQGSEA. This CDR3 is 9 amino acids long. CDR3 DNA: TGCAGCGTGGACGGGACAGGTTTCTTC. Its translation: CSVDGTGFF.

The CDR3 DNA sequence: TGCAGCGTCCGACAGGGCTCCTATGGCTACACCTTC. Its protein product is CSVRQGSYGYTF. This chain connects TRBV29-1 to TRBJ1-2, with 7 bases fitting TRBD1. V lost 6 bases to trimming and J lost 4 bases; unmatched junction nucleotides: 5. The CDR3 has 12 residues. CDR1 and CDR2 (germline): SQVTM, ANQGSEA.

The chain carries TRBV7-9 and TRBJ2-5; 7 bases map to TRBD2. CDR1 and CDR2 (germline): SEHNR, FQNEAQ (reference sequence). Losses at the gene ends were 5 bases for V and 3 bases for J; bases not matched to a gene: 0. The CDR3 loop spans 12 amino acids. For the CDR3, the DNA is TGTGCCAGCAGCGGGGGGGAAGAGACCCAGTACTTC. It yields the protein CASSGGEETQYF.

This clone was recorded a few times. CDR3 bases: TGCAGCGCCTCAGCAGAGACAGATACGCAGTATTTT. Amino acid sequence: CSASAETDTQYF. This sequence joins TRBV29-1 and TRBJ2-3; D is unclear. The CDR3 spans 12 residues. Deletions cut 7 bases from V and 3 bases from J, with 11 bases between. CDR1 and CDR2 from the germline V gene are SQVTM and ANQGSEA.

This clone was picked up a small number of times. Here the CDR3 reads CASSKAQPKNIQYF. CDR3 DNA sequence: TGTGCCAGCAGCAAAGCCCAGCCGAAAAACATTCAGTACTTC. The chain has TRBV21-1 and TRBJ2-4. TRBV21-1 is a pseudogene. The CDR3 length is 14 residues.

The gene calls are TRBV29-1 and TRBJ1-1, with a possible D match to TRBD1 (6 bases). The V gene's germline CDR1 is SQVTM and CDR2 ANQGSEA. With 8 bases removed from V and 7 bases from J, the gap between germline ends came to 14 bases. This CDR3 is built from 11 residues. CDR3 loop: CSSEQGVEAFF. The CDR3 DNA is TGCAGCTCCGAACAGGGAGTTGAAGCTTTCTTT.

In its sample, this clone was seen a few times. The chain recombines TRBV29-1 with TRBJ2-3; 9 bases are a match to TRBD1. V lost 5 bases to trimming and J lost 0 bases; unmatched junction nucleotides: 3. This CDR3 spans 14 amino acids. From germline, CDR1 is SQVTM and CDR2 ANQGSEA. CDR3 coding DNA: TGCAGCGTTCTTGACAGGGGGAGCACAGATACGCAGTATTTT. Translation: CSVLDRGSTDTQYF.

The CDR3 coding sequence is TGTGCCAGCAGTGACTCGGGAGGTGGCTACACCTTC. Translated, it gives CASSDSGGGYTF. This chain connects TRBV6-4 to TRBJ1-2, with D unclear. Germline V lookup: CDR1 MRHNA, CDR2 SNTAGT. V dropped 0 bases and J dropped 7 bases, with 6 bases sitting between them. The CDR3 contains 12 residues.

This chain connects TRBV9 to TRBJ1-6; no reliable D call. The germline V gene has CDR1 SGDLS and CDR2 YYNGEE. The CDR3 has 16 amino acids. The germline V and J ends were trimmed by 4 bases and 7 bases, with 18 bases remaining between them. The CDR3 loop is CASSPTWQAQNSPLHF. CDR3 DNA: TGTGCCAGCAGCCCTACCTGGCAGGCCCAAAATTCACCCCTCCACTTT.

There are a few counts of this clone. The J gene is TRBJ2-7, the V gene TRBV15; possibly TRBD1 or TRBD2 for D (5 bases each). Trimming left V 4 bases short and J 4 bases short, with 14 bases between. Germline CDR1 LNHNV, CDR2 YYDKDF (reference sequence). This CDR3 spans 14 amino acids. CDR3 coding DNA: TGTGCCACCAGCACCGAGGGGAACGGGTACGAGCAGTACTTC. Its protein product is CATSTEGNGYEQYF.

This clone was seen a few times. The CDR3 here is CAWSANSGLAGGPYEQYF. CDR3 sequence (DNA): TGTGCCTGGAGTGCCAACTCGGGACTAGCGGGGGGTCCCTACGAGCAGTACTTC. The chain carries TRBV30 and TRBJ2-7; TRBD2 agrees at 15 bases. This CDR3 region has 18 residues. Germline values: CDR1 GTSNPN, CDR2 SVGIG (reference sequence). V shed 1 base, J shed 2 bases, and the junction held 9 bases outside the gene matches.

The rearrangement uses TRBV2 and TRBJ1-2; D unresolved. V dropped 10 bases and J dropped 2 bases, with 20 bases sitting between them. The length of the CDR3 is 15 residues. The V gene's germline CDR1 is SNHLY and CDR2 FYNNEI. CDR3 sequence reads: CATSGDGESNYGYTF. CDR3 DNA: TGTGCCACCTCCGGCGACGGGGAAAGCAACTATGGCTACACCTTC.

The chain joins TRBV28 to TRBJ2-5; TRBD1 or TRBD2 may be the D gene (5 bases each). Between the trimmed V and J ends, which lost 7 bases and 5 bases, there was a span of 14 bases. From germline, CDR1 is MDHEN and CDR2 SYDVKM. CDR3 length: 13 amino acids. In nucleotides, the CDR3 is TGTGCCAGCAAAGTGGGGGTACGGGAGACCCAGTACTTC. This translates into CASKVGVRETQYF.

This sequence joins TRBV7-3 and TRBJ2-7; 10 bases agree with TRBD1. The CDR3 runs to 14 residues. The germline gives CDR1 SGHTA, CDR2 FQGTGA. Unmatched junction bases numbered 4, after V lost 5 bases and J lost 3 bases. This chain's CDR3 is CASSTGTGDYEQYF. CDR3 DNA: TGTGCCAGCAGCACCGGGACAGGGGACTACGAGCAGTACTTC.

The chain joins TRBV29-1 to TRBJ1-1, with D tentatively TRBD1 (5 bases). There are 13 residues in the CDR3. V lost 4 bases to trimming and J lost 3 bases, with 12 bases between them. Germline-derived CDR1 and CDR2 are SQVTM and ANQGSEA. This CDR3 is CSVVQTGDTEAFF. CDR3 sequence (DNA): TGCAGCGTTGTCCAGACGGGGGACACTGAAGCTTTCTTT. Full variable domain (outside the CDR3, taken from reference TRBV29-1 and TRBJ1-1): SAVISQKPSRDICQRGTSLTIQCQVDSQVTMMFWYRQQPGQSLTLIATANQGSEATYESGFVIDKFPISRPNLTFSTLTVSNMSPEDSSIYLCSVVQTGDTEAFFGQGTRLTVV.

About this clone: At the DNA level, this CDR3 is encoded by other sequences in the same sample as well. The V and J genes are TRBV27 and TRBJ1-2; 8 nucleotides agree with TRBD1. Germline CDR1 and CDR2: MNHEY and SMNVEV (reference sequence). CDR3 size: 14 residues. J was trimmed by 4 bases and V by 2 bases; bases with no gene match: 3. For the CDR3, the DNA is TGTGCCAGCAGTTTAGGAGGACAGGGCTATGGCTACACCTTC. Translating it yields CASSLGGQGYGYTF.

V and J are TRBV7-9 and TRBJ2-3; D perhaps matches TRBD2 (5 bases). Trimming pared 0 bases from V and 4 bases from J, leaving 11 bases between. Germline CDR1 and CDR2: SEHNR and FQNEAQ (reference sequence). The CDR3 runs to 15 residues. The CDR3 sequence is CASSLAALEADTQYF. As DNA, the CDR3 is TGTGCCAGCAGCTTAGCGGCCCTGGAGGCAGATACGCAGTATTTT.